The 17 T cell receptor beta chains presented below share a single source sample, sequenced in a study of T cells in women clearing cervical HPV infection. The repertoire was sequenced with immunoSEQ multiplex PCR; TCRdb's copy has only in-frame clones and lacks some. This sample's table reports about 41,000 clones. The sample comprised blood buffy coat. The receptors stem from a woman between 18 and 70 years old with a cervical HPV16 infection that either progressed to CIN3+ or cleared (not recorded which).

Details on this clone: The read falls 3 residues short of the CDR3 end, and the missing part is taken from the germline J gene. V usage is TRBV12-3 or TRBV12-4 and J usage is TRBJ2-5; 8 bases agree with TRBD2. With 5 bases clipped from V and 5 bases from J, the junction kept 16 bases outside the gene matches. The CDR3 contains 17 residues. Partial CDR3 DNA: TGTGCCAGCAGTCCCTTCCGGTTAGCGGGACTCGGGGAGACC. It translates to CASSPFRLAGLGET. The CDR3 reads in full as CASSPFRLAGLGETQYF.

A note on this clone: Read data end 3 residues before the CDR3 end; the end is taken from the germline J gene. This rearrangement joins TRBV4-1 to TRBJ2-3; TRBD2 matches at 10 bases. The length of the CDR3 is 15 residues. Trimming at V came to 6 bases and at J to 1 base, leaving 4 bases not matched to a gene. Germline-derived CDR1 and CDR2 are MGHRA and YSYEKL. The covered CDR3 bases are TGCGCCAGCAGTTATGGGACTAGCGGCACAGATACG. This codes for CASSYGTSGTDT. The CDR3 in full is CASSYGTSGTDTQYF.

To note about this clone: The CDR3 extends 3 residues past the end of the read, so its final part is completed from the germline J gene. The rearrangement uses TRBV19 and TRBJ1-1, with TRBD1 as a possible D gene (5 bases). Germline-derived CDR1 and CDR2 are LNHDA and SQIVND (reference sequence). The CDR3 totals 16 residues. The V gene lost 5 bases and the J gene lost 1 base, with 17 bases spanning the gap. The CDR3 bases that were read are TGTGCCAGTAGTCTCCCCGGGGGGATGGGGAACACTGAA. Its translation: CASSLPGGMGNTE. The whole CDR3 is CASSLPGGMGNTEAFF.

Frequency places this clone as medium-sized. From the germline J gene comes the end of the CDR3, since the read stops 3 residues before it. The chain couples TRBV6-2 or TRBV6-3 to TRBJ1-4; D ambiguous. There are 14 residues in the CDR3. The germline gives CDR1 MNHEY, CDR2 SVGEGT. The V end lost 2 bases, the J end lost 4 bases, and 8 bases lay between the germline ends. The CDR3 protein is CASSYEDYNEKLFF. CDR3 bases read: TGTGCCAGCAGTTACGAGGACTATAATGAAAAA.

Details on this clone: The sequenced fragment ends 3 residues before the CDR3 boundary, so the rest is inferred from the germline J gene. The V gene is TRBV7-7, the J gene TRBJ2-5; TRBD1 or TRBD2 may be the D gene (5 bases each). The CDR3 is 15 amino acids. CDR1 SSHAT and CDR2 FNYEAQ come from the germline V gene (reference sequence). V lost 2 bases, J lost 5 bases, and 15 bases lay in between. CDR3 region: CASSLKVAREETQYF. The sequenced part of the CDR3 DNA is TGTGCCAGCAGCTTAAAGGTGGCCAGGGAGGAGACC.

Remarks on this clone: Read data end 3 residues before the CDR3 end; the end is taken from the germline J gene. The rearrangement joins TRBV10-3 to TRBJ2-2, with D perhaps matching TRBD1 (6 bases). This CDR3 spans 13 amino acids. CDR1 ENHRY and CDR2 SYGVKD come from the germline V gene. The V end was cut by 10 bases, the J end by 7 bases, with 16 bases between. The CDR3 loop reads CATRERGHGELFF. The part of the CDR3 DNA that was read is TGTGCCACCCGAGAGAGGGGACACGGGGAG.

Comment on this clone: The sequenced fragment ends 3 residues before the CDR3 boundary, so the rest is inferred from the germline J gene. The V gene is TRBV20-1, the J gene TRBJ2-5; TRBD1 is a possible D gene (5 bases). Looked up from germline, CDR1 is DFQATT and CDR2 is SNEGSKA (reference sequence). Trimming stripped 5 bases from V and 1 base from J, with 14 bases between. The CDR3 length is 14 residues. CDR3 bases read: TGCAGTGCTCCTAAAACCGACAGCCAAGAGACC. As protein: CSAPKTDSQET. The complete CDR3 reads CSAPKTDSQETQYF.

A note on this clone: The read ends 3 residues before the CDR3 terminus; that terminus is restored from the germline J gene. The chain uses TRBV19 and TRBJ2-1, with D uncertain. The germline V gene has CDR1 LNHDA and CDR2 SQIVND (reference sequence). Trimming shortened V by 3 bases and J by 4 bases, and 7 bases separated the two germline ends. The CDR3 runs to 13 residues. The CDR3 bases that were read are TGTGCCAGTAGTATTATTCCTTACAATGAG. The encoded protein is CASSIIPYNE. The full CDR3 sequence reads CASSIIPYNEQFF.

Comment on this clone: Read data end 3 residues before the CDR3 end; the end is taken from the germline J gene. This sequence joins TRBV7-2 and TRBJ1-1; D uncertain. Trimming took off 2 bases at V and 0 bases at J, with 10 bases between the two ends. Germline CDR1 reads SGHTA; CDR2 reads FQGNSA. CDR3 size: 15 residues. Incomplete CDR3 DNA: TGTGCCAGCAGCTTAAACAGTCTCATGAACACTGAA. It codes for CASSLNSLMNTE. The CDR3 as a whole reads CASSLNSLMNTEAFF.

Points on this clone: Read data end 3 residues before the CDR3 end; the end is taken from the germline J gene. The genes are TRBV5-1 and TRBJ2-1; 10 bases are a match to TRBD1. V shed 4 bases, J shed 6 bases, and the junction held 7 bases outside the gene matches. The CDR3 is made up of 15 amino acids. From germline, CDR1 is SGHRS and CDR2 YFSETQ. The CDR3 sequence is CASSLGTGDRNEQFF. The sequenced CDR3 bases are TGCGCCAGCAGCCTCGGGACAGGGGATCGCAATGAG.

Details on this clone: The sequenced fragment ends 3 residues before the CDR3 boundary, so the rest is inferred from the germline J gene. V is TRBV7-3 and J is TRBJ2-3; weak D call: TRBD2 (5 bases). CDR1 SGHTA and CDR2 FQGTGA come from the germline V gene. V was pared by 5 bases and J by 1 base, with 7 bases between. This CDR3 spans 13 amino acids. CDR3 sequence reads: CASSRTRTDTQYF. The covered CDR3 bases are TGTGCCAGCAGCCGGACTCGCACAGATACG.

On this clone itself: The read ends 3 residues before the CDR3 terminus; that terminus is restored from the germline J gene. The V and J genes are TRBV5-1 and TRBJ2-2; 9 positions match TRBD1. Germline V gene lookup returns CDR1 SGHRS and CDR2 YFSETQ. V lost 4 bases to trimming and J lost 5 bases; unmatched junction nucleotides: 6. This CDR3 contains 15 residues. CDR3 DNA (partial): TGCGCCAGCAGCCTGCGGACAGGGGCGACCGGGGAG. It yields the protein CASSLRTGATGE. The whole CDR3 protein reads CASSLRTGATGELFF.

Considering frequency, this clone is medium-sized (0.01 to 0.1%). Read data end 3 residues before the CDR3 end; the end is taken from the germline J gene. At the DNA level, this CDR3 is encoded by other sequences in the same sample as well. V and J are TRBV28 and TRBJ1-5; TRBD1 is a possible D gene (5 bases). The CDR3 covers 14 residues. V lost 2 bases to trimming and J lost 7 bases, with 12 bases between them. Germline CDR1 is MDHEN and CDR2 is SYDVKM. The CDR3 bases that were read are TGTGCCAGCAGTTTAGATCAGGGAGGGCAGCCC. Protein product: CASSLDQGGQP. From start to end, the CDR3 is CASSLDQGGQPQHF.

For this clone: The sequenced fragment ends 3 residues before the CDR3 boundary, so the rest is inferred from the germline J gene. The chain links TRBV28 to TRBJ1-5; TRBD1 is a possible D gene (6 bases). V lost 2 bases to trimming and J lost 4 bases, with 9 bases between them. The germline V gene encodes CDR1 MDHEN and CDR2 SYDVKM. The CDR3 is 14 amino acids. The sequenced CDR3 bases are TGTGCCAGCAGTTTAGGCCAGGGGAATCAGCCC. Translating gives CASSLGQGNQP. The entire CDR3 is CASSLGQGNQPQHF.

With respect to this clone: The read falls 3 residues short of the CDR3 end, and the missing part is taken from the germline J gene. V usage is TRBV5-1 and J usage is TRBJ1-1; D call uncertain. The germline CDR1 and CDR2 sequences are SGHRS and YFSETQ. The ends were cut back, 0 bases at V and 1 base at J, with 7 bases in the middle. CDR3 length equals 14 residues. This CDR3 reads CASSLEAGNTEAFF. Partial CDR3 DNA: TGCGCCAGCAGCTTGGAGGCAGGGAACACTGAA.

Notes on this clone: The read terminates 3 residues ahead of where the CDR3 ends, so the germline J gene completes it. The J gene is TRBJ2-2, the V gene TRBV29-1, with 7 bases aligning to TRBD1. The CDR3 runs 15 residues. With 0 bases clipped from V and 0 bases from J, the junction kept 1 base outside the gene matches. Germline-derived CDR1 and CDR2 are SQVTM and ANQGSEA. The chain's CDR3 is CSVEEQGANTGELFF. The CDR3 bases that were read are TGCAGCGTTGAAGAGCAGGGGGCGAACACCGGGGAG.

As to this clone: The sequence runs out 3 residues before the end of the CDR3; the remainder is reconstructed from the germline J gene. V and J are TRBV12-3 or TRBV12-4 and TRBJ1-5; D is ambiguous. V was cut by 5 bases and J by 4 bases, with 12 bases left in between. The CDR3 is 14 residues long. The CDR3: CASSPFRGNQPQHF. The part of the CDR3 DNA that was read is TGTGCCAGCAGTCCCTTCCGAGGTAATCAGCCC.